The sequence of this T cell receptor beta chain was determined in a study of blood T cell repertoires in COVID-19. Ages ranged from about 18 to 89 years, with residence in about 23 US areas. Researchers sorted participants into cohorts using their self-reported clinical history. Cohort 3 recovery required two negative PCRs, clearance, or symptom resolution. Original data processing: How many nucleated cells were present was estimated from reference gene primer amplification. The assay was immunoSEQ multiplex PCR, and TCRdb's table has in-frame clones only and misses some. V, J and clone size are those of that table, while D and trimming were read from the DNA. The sample holds hundreds of thousands of clones, roughly 85% seen once. The J segment lost 4 bases and the V segment lost 3 bases, leaving 3 bases of the junction unmatched. This CDR3 contains 14 residues. Germline V gene lookup returns CDR1 MDHEN and CDR2 SYDVKM.

Input material: PBMCs or T cells enriched from blood (not recorded which). The V and J genes are TRBV28 and TRBJ1-1; 9 bases are a match to TRBD1. This receptor was obtained from a man aged 40-50 years who had recovered from COVID-19. CDR3 in DNA: TGTGCCAGCAGTTTGGGACAGGGAATCACTGAAGCTTTCTTT. Translation gives CASSLGQGITEAFF.